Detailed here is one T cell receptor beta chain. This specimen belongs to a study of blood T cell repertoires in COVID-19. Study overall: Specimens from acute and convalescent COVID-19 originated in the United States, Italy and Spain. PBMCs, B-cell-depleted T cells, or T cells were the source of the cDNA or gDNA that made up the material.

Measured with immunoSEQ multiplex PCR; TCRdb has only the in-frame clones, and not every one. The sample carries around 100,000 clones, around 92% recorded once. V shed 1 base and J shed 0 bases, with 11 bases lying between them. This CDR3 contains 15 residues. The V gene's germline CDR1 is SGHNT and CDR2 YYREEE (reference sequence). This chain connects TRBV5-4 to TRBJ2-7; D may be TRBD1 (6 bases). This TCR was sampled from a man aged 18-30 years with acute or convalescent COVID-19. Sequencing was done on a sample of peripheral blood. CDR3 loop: CASSLPGENSYEQYF. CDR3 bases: TGTGCCAGCAGCTTGCCAGGGGAAAACTCCTACGAGCAGTACTTC.